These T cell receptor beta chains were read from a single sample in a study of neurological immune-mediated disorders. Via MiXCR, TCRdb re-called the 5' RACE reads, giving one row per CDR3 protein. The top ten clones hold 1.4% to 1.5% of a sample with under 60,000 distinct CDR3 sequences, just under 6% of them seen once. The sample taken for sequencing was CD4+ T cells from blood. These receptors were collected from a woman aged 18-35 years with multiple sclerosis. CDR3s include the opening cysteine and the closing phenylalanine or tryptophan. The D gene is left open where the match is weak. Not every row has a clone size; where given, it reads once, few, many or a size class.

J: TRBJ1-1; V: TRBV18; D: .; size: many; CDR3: CASSPPVASWGEAFF; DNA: TGTGCCAGCTCACCACCAGTGGCTTCGTGGGGGGAAGCTTTCTTT
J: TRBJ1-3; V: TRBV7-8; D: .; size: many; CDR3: CASSLGGGNTIYF; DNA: TGTGCCAGCAGCTTAGGTGGAGGAAACACCATATATTTT
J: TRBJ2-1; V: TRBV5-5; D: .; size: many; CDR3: CASSLTGSVHNEQFF; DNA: TGTGCCAGCAGCTTGACCGGGAGTGTTCACAATGAGCAGTTCTTC
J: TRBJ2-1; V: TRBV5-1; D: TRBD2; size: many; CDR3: CASSEGLAINEQFF; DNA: TGCGCCAGCAGCGAGGGACTAGCGATCAATGAGCAGTTCTTC
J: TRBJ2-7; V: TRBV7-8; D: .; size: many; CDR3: CASSLGIQVYEQYF; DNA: TGTGCCAGCAGCTTAGGTATCCAGGTCTACGAGCAGTACTTC
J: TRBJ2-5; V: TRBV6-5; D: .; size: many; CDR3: CASSYSRRETQYF; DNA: TGTGCCAGCAGTTACTCTAGGAGGGAGACCCAGTACTTC
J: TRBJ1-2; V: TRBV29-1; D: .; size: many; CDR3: CSVGSADNYGYTF; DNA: TGCAGCGTTGGTTCGGCGGATAACTATGGCTACACCTTC
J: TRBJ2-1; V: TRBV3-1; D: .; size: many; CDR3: CASSKRYEGEQFF; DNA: TGTGCCAGCAGCAAACGTTACGAGGGTGAGCAGTTCTTC
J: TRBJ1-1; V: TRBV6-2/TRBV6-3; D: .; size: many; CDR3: CASSPDDRPNTEAFF; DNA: TGTGCCAGCAGTCCGGACGACAGACCGAACACTGAAGCTTTCTTT
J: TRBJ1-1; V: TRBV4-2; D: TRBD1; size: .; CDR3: CASSQADRDFTEAFF; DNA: TGTGCCAGCAGCCAAGCGGACAGGGATTTCACTGAAGCTTTCTTT
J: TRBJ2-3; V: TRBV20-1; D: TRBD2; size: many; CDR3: CSASLLAGYRDTQYF; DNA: TGCAGTGCTTCCCTACTAGCGGGGTATAGAGATACGCAGTATTTT
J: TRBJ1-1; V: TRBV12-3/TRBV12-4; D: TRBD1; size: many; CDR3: CASSTTGITEAFF; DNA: TGTGCCAGCAGCACGACAGGGATCACTGAAGCTTTCTTT
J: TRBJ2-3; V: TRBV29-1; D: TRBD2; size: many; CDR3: CSAVGLAGVSSSTDTQYF; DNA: TGCAGCGCCGTCGGACTAGCGGGAGTGTCCTCTAGCACAGATACGCAGTATTTT
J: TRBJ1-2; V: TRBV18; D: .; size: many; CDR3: CASSPNDSNYGYTF; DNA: TGTGCCAGCTCCCCCAACGACAGTAACTATGGCTACACCTTC
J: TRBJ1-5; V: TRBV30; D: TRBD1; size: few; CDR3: CAWSPGQGDQPQHF; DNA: TGTGCCTGGAGTCCCGGACAGGGCGATCAGCCCCAGCATTTT
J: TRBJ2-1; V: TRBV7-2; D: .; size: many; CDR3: CASSPAHSSYNEQFF; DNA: TGTGCCAGCAGCCCCGCCCACAGCTCCTACAATGAGCAGTTCTTC
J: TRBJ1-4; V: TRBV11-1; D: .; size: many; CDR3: CASSRGGSIEKLFF; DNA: TGTGCCAGCAGCCGAGGTGGAAGTATTGAAAAACTGTTTTTT
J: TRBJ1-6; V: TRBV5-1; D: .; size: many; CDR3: CASSLSLGEASPLHF; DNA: TGCGCCAGCAGCTTGAGTTTGGGCGAAGCTTCACCCCTCCACTTT
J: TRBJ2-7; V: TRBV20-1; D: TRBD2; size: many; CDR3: CSARGLAGFNEQYF; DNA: TGCAGTGCTAGAGGTCTAGCGGGGTTCAACGAGCAGTACTTC
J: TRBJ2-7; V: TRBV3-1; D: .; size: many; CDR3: CASSQRGAYEQYF; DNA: TGTGCCAGCAGCCAGCGCGGAGCCTACGAGCAGTACTTC
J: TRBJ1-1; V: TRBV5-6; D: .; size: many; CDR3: CASSQSGGVGDTEAFF; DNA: TGTGCCAGCAGCCAGAGCGGGGGGGTAGGAGACACTGAAGCTTTCTTT
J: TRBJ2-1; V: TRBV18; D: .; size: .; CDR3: CASSPNSYNEQFF; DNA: TGTGCCAGCTCACCAAACTCCTACAATGAGCAGTTCTTC